This is a list of T cell receptor beta chains from one sample in a study of OX40 agonist ivuxolimab in advanced cancers. Sequencing was performed with immunoSEQ multiplex PCR; in TCRdb, only in-frame clones are kept and a portion is missing. The repertoire includes some 52,000 clones, 94% of them detected once, and approximately 12% sits in the top ten. The sequences come from CD4+ or CD8+ T cells sorted from blood, collected in a trial of the OX40 agonist ivuxolimab. These receptors were collected from an adult with an advanced solid tumor such as melanoma, head and neck, liver or kidney cancer. The CDR3 runs from the conserved cysteine through the conserved F or W. Each record gives: J gene, V gene, CDR3 protein.

j_gene: TRBJ2-1
v_gene: TRBV5-4
CDR3aa: CASSPGLAGNEQFF

j_gene: TRBJ2-3
v_gene: TRBV5-4
CDR3aa: CASSRDRAADTQYF

j_gene: TRBJ1-2
v_gene: TRBV6-1
CDR3aa: CASSEVPGAQYGYTF

j_gene: TRBJ2-6
v_gene: TRBV28
CDR3aa: CASSLIGVDSGANVLTF

j_gene: TRBJ1-1
v_gene: TRBV4-1
CDR3aa: CASRSLNTEAFF

j_gene: TRBJ2-7
v_gene: TRBV28
CDR3aa: CASVGRRTRYEQYF

j_gene: TRBJ1-2
v_gene: TRBV9
CDR3aa: CASSVIQGIDGYTF

j_gene: TRBJ2-3
v_gene: TRBV11-1
CDR3aa: CASSREDTQYF

j_gene: TRBJ1-3
v_gene: TRBV11-2
CDR3aa: CASSSYISQGFSGNTIYF

j_gene: TRBJ2-1
v_gene: TRBV19
CDR3aa: CASSRGTSGLLSYNEQFF

j_gene: -
v_gene: TRBV27
CDR3aa: CASSSNYEQYF

j_gene: TRBJ2-4
v_gene: TRBV7-9
CDR3aa: CASSPRSDIQYF

j_gene: TRBJ1-1
v_gene: TRBV13
CDR3aa: CASSLDSFGEAFF

j_gene: TRBJ2-7
v_gene: TRBV7-2
CDR3aa: CASSSTQIEQYF

j_gene: TRBJ2-7
v_gene: TRBV7-2
CDR3aa: CASSPGGSAYEQYF

j_gene: TRBJ1-2
v_gene: TRBV2
CDR3aa: CALRGDRGDGYTF

j_gene: TRBJ2-1
v_gene: TRBV5-1
CDR3aa: CASSLSGVGYNEQFF

j_gene: TRBJ2-1
v_gene: TRBV29-1
CDR3aa: CSVATDEQFF

j_gene: TRBJ1-5
v_gene: TRBV4-1
CDR3aa: CASSRHLASNQPQHF

j_gene: TRBJ2-7
v_gene: TRBV19
CDR3aa: CASSPFGGSPYEQYF

j_gene: TRBJ2-3
v_gene: TRBV28
CDR3aa: CASRSGREGYTDTQYF

j_gene: TRBJ1-5
v_gene: TRBV28
CDR3aa: CASRPDEGEGLAQPQHF

j_gene: TRBJ2-7
v_gene: TRBV9
CDR3aa: CASSAQGADDEQYF

j_gene: TRBJ2-2
v_gene: TRBV27
CDR3aa: CASSSQTSGRVGELFF